Presented here are 5 T cell receptor beta chains from one specimen sequenced in a study of blood T cell repertoires in COVID-19. Assay used: immunoSEQ multiplex PCR; TCRdb lists only in-frame clones, some missing. The sample holds roughly 360,000 clones; 80% to 90% are singletons and the top ten take 1% to 1.5%. The sequencing input was PBMCs or T cells enriched from blood (not recorded which). Source of these receptors: a man aged 25-40 years who had recovered from COVID-19.

The V and J genes are TRBV27 and TRBJ1-2, with D unclear. Germline lookup yields CDR1 MNHEY and CDR2 SMNVEV (reference sequence). Trimming stripped 1 base from V and 7 bases from J, with 16 bases between. This CDR3 region has 15 residues. CDR3 sequence reads: CASSLLSEGMSGYTF. The CDR3 DNA is TGTGCCAGCAGTTTATTATCCGAGGGAATGAGTGGCTACACCTTC.

The chain couples TRBV7-9 to TRBJ2-1, with TRBD2 as a possible D gene (6 bases). Germline loops: CDR1 SEHNR, CDR2 FQNEAQ (reference sequence). This CDR3 is built from 15 residues. The V gene lost 0 bases and the J gene lost 8 bases, with 14 bases spanning the gap. The CDR3 DNA sequence: TGTGCCAGCAGCTTAGCAACGGCGTCGGGGGATGAGCAGTTCTTC. Its translation is CASSLATASGDEQFF.

This rearrangement joins TRBV7-8 to TRBJ1-5; 10 bases are shared with TRBD1. The germline V gene has CDR1 SGHVS and CDR2 FQNEAQ. V lost 5 bases and J lost 7; bases outside the gene matches: 8. This CDR3 spans 15 amino acids. The CDR3 protein is CASSPGTGVGQPQHF. The CDR3 region has the DNA TGTGCCAGCAGCCCCGGGACAGGGGTTGGACAGCCCCAGCATTTT.

The rearrangement links TRBV4-3 to TRBJ2-7; 10 bases fit TRBD2. With V trimmed by 1 base and J by 0 bases, 3 bases remained unmatched. This CDR3 has 16 residues. Germline values: CDR1 LGHNA, CDR2 YSLEER. CDR3 in DNA: TGCGCCAGCAGCCAAGGGACTAGCGGTAGCTCCTACGAGCAGTACTTC. Protein product: CASSQGTSGSSYEQYF.

Details on this clone: An end of the junction differs from the germline gene, which may be a read error. The rearrangement uses TRBV15 and TRBJ2-7; 9 nucleotides agree with TRBD1. The CDR3 is 12 residues long. Germline CDR1 and CDR2: LNHNV and YYDKDF (reference sequence). This chain's CDR3 is CATSTSQGALLF. CDR3 DNA: TGTGCCACCAGCACGTCACAGGGGGCCCTCCTCTTC.